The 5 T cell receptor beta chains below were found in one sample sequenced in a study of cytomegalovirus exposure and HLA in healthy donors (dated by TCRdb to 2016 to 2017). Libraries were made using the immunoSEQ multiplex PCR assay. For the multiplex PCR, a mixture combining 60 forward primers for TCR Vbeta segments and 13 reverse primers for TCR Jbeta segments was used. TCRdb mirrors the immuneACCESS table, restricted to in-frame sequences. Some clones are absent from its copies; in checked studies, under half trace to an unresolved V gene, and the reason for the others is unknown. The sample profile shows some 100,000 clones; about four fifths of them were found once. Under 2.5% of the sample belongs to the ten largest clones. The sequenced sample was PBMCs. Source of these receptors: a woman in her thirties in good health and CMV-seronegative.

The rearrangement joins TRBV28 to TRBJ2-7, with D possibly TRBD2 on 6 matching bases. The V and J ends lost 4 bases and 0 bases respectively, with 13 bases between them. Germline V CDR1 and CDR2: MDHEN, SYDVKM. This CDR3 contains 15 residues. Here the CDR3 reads CASSSASGSSYEQYF. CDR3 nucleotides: TGTGCCAGCAGTTCCGCTTCCGGGAGCTCCTACGAGCAGTACTTC.

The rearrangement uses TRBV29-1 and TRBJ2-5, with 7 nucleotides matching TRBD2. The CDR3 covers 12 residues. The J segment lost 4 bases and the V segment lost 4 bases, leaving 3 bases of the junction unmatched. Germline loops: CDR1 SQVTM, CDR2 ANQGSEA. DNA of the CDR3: TGCAGCGTTGTCGGGGGGAGAGAGACCCAGTACTTC. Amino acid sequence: CSVVGGRETQYF.

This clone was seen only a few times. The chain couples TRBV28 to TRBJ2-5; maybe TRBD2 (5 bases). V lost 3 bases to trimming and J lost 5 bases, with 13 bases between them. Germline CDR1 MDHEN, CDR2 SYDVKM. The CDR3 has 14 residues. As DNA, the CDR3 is TGTGCCAGCAGTTTCGGGCTAGCTGCGGAGACCCAGTACTTC. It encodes CASSFGLAAETQYF. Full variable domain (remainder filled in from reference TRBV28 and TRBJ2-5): DVKVTQSSRYLVKRTGEKVFLECVQDMDHENMFWYRQDPGLGLRLIYFSYDVKMKEKGDIPEGYSVSREKKERFSLILESASTNQTSMYLCASSFGLAAETQYFGPGTRLLVL.

CDR3 DNA sequence: TGTGCCAGCAGCGAAACCGGACAGGCCGGCTCTGGGGCCAACGTCCTGACTTTC. Its protein product is CASSETGQAGSGANVLTF. The rearrangement links TRBV4-2 to TRBJ2-6; 7 bases are shared with TRBD1. V dropped 5 bases and J dropped 0; count of bases not matched to a gene: 10. The germline CDR1 and CDR2 sequences are LGHNA and YNFKEQ. The CDR3 runs to 18 residues.

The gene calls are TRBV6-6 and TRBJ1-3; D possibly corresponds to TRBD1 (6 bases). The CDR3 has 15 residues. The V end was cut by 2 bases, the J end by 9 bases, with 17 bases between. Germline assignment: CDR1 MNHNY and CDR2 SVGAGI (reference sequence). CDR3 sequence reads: CASSYEGGNPGTIYF. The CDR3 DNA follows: TGTGCCAGCAGTTACGAGGGGGGGAACCCAGGCACCATATATTTT.